The 22 T cell receptor beta chains below all came from one sample that was sequenced in a study of blood T cells in healthy people across ages. The use of a sample-barcoded 5' primer and a J-beta primer mix characterized a second PCR of about 7 to 12 cycles. MiXCR was run by TCRdb on the 5' RACE reads, yielding one entry per CDR3 protein. Of about 640,000 distinct CDR3 sequences detected, under 65% appear once; the ten largest clones hold 30% to 40%. Sequencing was done on a sample of blood. These receptors were collected from a man aged 60-69 years in good health.

The gene calls are TRBV7-9 and TRBJ1-3; 7 nucleotides agree with TRBD1. Germline V gene sequence: CDR1 SEHNR, CDR2 FQNEAQ (reference sequence). The CDR3 is 14 amino acids. J lost 1 base, V lost 5 bases, and 2 bases had no gene match. In DNA, the CDR3 is TGTGCCAGCAGCCCGACAGGGTCTGGAAACACCATATATTTT. Translated, it gives CASSPTGSGNTIYF.

This CDR3 reads CASSRPGGIGDTQYF. The CDR3 DNA reads as TGTGCCAGCAGTCGGCCAGGGGGCATAGGGGATACGCAGTATTTT. This chain connects TRBV12-3 or TRBV12-4 to TRBJ2-3; 8 positions match TRBD1. The CDR3 has 15 residues. V shed 5 bases and J 6 bases; nucleotides not matched to a gene: 10.

The V call is TRBV10-3, the J call TRBJ1-2, with 7 bases aligning to TRBD1. The J segment lost 6 bases and the V segment lost 6 bases, leaving 7 bases of the junction unmatched. The CDR3 spans 13 residues. CDR1 is ENHRY and CDR2 is SYGVKD in the germline V gene. The CDR3 DNA reads TGTGCCATCAGAGGAGTAGACAGGGATGGCTACACCTTC. Protein product: CAIRGVDRDGYTF.

The V gene is TRBV7-9, the J gene TRBJ2-1; D tentatively fits TRBD1 or TRBD2 (5 bases each). The V end lost 5 bases, the J end lost 4 bases, and 15 bases lay between the germline ends. CDR1 is SEHNR, CDR2 FQNEAQ, per germline (reference sequence). The CDR3 is 15 amino acids. CDR3 sequence (DNA): TGTGCCAGCAGCCCAGAGGGGTCAGGGTACAATGAGCAGTTCTTC. Translated: CASSPEGSGYNEQFF.

The J gene is TRBJ1-2, the V gene TRBV5-1, with 8 bases matching TRBD1. Germline V gives CDR1 SGHRS, CDR2 YFSETQ. V gave up 2 bases and J gave up 2 bases; unmatched junction bases: 5. The CDR3 length is 15 residues. CDR3 DNA: TGCGCCAGCAGCTTTCAGGGGGCGCAGAACTATGGCTACACCTTC. Its protein is CASSFQGAQNYGYTF.

The chain links TRBV20-1 to TRBJ1-6; a weak D match, TRBD1 (6 bases). Trimming took 0 bases from V and 0 from J, leaving 9 bases between them. The germline V gene has CDR1 DFQATT and CDR2 SNEGSKA (reference sequence). This CDR3 has 16 residues. In DNA, the CDR3 is TGCAGTGCTAGAGACACAGGGAGCTCCTATAATTCACCCCTCCACTTT. Its translation is CSARDTGSSYNSPLHF.

This clonotype was detected only once. This CDR3 reads CSARGDRGQSLGTDTQYF. CDR3 in DNA: TGCAGTGCTAGAGGGGACAGGGGCCAATCACTGGGCACAGATACGCAGTATTTT. The chain uses TRBV20-1 and TRBJ2-3; 10 nucleotides line up with TRBD1. CDR1 is DFQATT and CDR2 is SNEGSKA in the germline V gene (reference sequence). The CDR3 totals 18 residues. The V and J ends lost 1 base and 1 base, in that order; junction bases with no gene match: 11.

The chain employs TRBV12-3 or TRBV12-4 and TRBJ2-3; TRBD2 aligns across 9 bases. J lost 0 bases, V lost 5 bases, and 3 bases had no gene match. The CDR3 extends over 15 amino acids. CDR3 sequence reads: CASSNSGGSTDTQYF. CDR3 sequence (DNA): TGTGCCAGCAGTAATAGCGGGGGAAGCACAGATACGCAGTATTTT.

This clonotype showed up just a few times. The V and J genes are TRBV10-3 and TRBJ2-5, with 14 bases aligning to TRBD2. V trimming: 6 bases; J trimming: 5 bases; junction bases outside the gene matches: 11. There are 17 residues in the CDR3. Looked up from germline, CDR1 is ENHRY and CDR2 is SYGVKD. This chain's CDR3 is CAIRADGLAGGYETQYF. The CDR3 nucleotides read TGTGCCATCAGAGCCGACGGACTAGCGGGGGGTTACGAGACCCAGTACTTC.

The V gene is TRBV20-1, the J gene TRBJ1-1; tentatively, D is TRBD1 (6 bases). V lost 6 bases and J 2 bases, leaving 13 bases between the germline ends. Per the germline V gene, CDR1 is DFQATT and CDR2 is SNEGSKA (reference sequence). CDR3 length: 13 amino acids. The CDR3 is CSALQGSNTEAFF. The CDR3 DNA reads as TGCAGTGCCTTACAGGGTAGCAACACTGAAGCTTTCTTT.

This chain uses TRBV2 with TRBJ2-3, with 12 bases that match TRBD2. Per germline, CDR1 SNHLY and CDR2 FYNNEI. This CDR3 has 15 residues. V dropped 5 bases and J dropped 5; count of bases not matched to a gene: 5. CDR3 DNA sequence: TGTGCCAGCAGTTGGACTAGCGGGGAGGGAGATACGCAGTATTTT. Protein product: CASSWTSGEGDTQYF.

Points on this clonotype: The conserved phenylalanine or tryptophan normally closing the CDR3 is absent here, so this likely arose from a read error. The J gene is TRBJ2-1, the V gene TRBV7-2; 8 bases are a match to TRBD1. CDR1 and CDR2 (germline): SGHTA, FQGNSA. The junction had 8 bases not matched to a gene; V was cut back by 6 bases and J by 7 bases. There are 14 residues in the CDR3. CDR3 sequence reads: CASSPQTGENEQFL. Written as DNA, the CDR3 is TGTGCCAGCAGTCCACAGACAGGGGAAAATGAGCAGTTCCTC.

The rearrangement links TRBV3-1 to TRBJ1-2, with a weak D call TRBD1 (5 bases). The CDR3 length is 14 residues. The V end lost 5 bases, the J end lost 3 bases, and 13 bases lay between the germline ends. Germline V CDR1 and CDR2: LGHDT, YNNKEL (reference sequence). CDR3 residues: CASSGNGAYYGYTF. DNA of the CDR3: TGTGCCAGCAGCGGTAACGGGGCCTACTATGGCTACACCTTC.

CDR3 in DNA: TGCAGTGCTAGATCAATGGCTAGCGGGGGGCCCTACGAGCAGTACTTC. This codes for CSARSMASGGPYEQYF. This sequence joins TRBV20-1 and TRBJ2-7; TRBD2 agrees at 11 bases. Germline assignment: CDR1 DFQATT and CDR2 SNEGSKA (reference sequence). The J segment lost 2 bases and the V segment lost 2 bases, leaving 8 bases of the junction unmatched. CDR3 length: 16 residues.

As concerns this clonotype: A single base separates this from a much larger clone, so it may be a read error. The genes are TRBV7-2 and TRBJ2-3, with a weak D call TRBD2 (6 bases). This CDR3 is built from 15 residues. Germline V CDR1 and CDR2: SGHTA, FQGNSA. The CDR3 DNA sequence: TGTGCCAGCAGCTTAGTGGGTACTAGCACAGAGACGCAGTATTTT. Its translation: CASSLVGTSTETQYF.

About this clonotype itself: Compared with germline, one end of the junction differs, possibly owing to a read error. V usage is TRBV20-1 and J usage is TRBJ1-1, with D possibly TRBD1 on 6 matching bases. The CDR3 has 14 amino acids. Germline V gene data show CDR1 as DFQATT and CDR2 as SNEGSKA (reference sequence). The CDR3 nucleotides are TGCAGTGCCAGAGGGACAACCTGGGGCACTGAAGCTTTCTTT. Its translation: CSARGTTWGTEAFF.

Comment on this clonotype: This probably arose from a read error, given a far larger clone one base away. The chain joins TRBV7-6 to TRBJ2-1; D call uncertain. Germline CDR1 and CDR2: SGHVS and FNYEAQ. This CDR3 region has 11 residues. Deletions cut 2 bases from V and 6 bases from J, with 2 bases between. CDR3 loop: CASSLCNEQFF. CDR3 bases: TGTGCCAGCAGCTTATGCAATGAGCAGTTCTTC.

This rearrangement joins TRBV6-5 to TRBJ2-6; D remains unclear. V lost 2 bases, J lost 0 bases, and 17 bases lay in between. CDR1 and CDR2 (germline): MNHEY, SVGAGI. This CDR3 has 19 amino acids. CDR3 in DNA: TGTGCCAGCAGTTACGCTCCACCAGACGGATACTCTGGGGCCAACGTCCTGACTTTC. Translating it yields CASSYAPPDGYSGANVLTF.

The gene calls are TRBV6-1 and TRBJ1-4; no reliable D call. This CDR3 is 15 amino acids long. The V and J ends lost 1 base and 6 bases respectively, with 12 bases between them. Germline V CDR1 and CDR2: MNHNS, SASEGT. The CDR3 region has the DNA TGTGCCAGCAGTGAAGTGGCTCGGGCGTATGAAAAACTGTTTTTT. Translating gives CASSEVARAYEKLFF.

The chain links TRBV10-1 to TRBJ1-2; D not certain. The CDR3 has 13 amino acids. Trimming pared 4 bases from V and 2 bases from J, leaving 8 bases between. Germline values: CDR1 WNHNN, CDR2 SYGVQD (reference sequence). The CDR3 region is CASSAWGNYGYTF. CDR3 DNA sequence: TGCGCCAGCAGTGCGTGGGGAAACTATGGCTACACCTTC.

This clonotype was counted only a few times. The rearrangement uses TRBV12-3 or TRBV12-4 and TRBJ2-5; 7 bases are a match to TRBD2. CDR3 size: 18 residues. The J segment lost 2 bases and the V segment lost 3 bases, leaving 15 bases of the junction unmatched. In DNA form, the CDR3 reads TGTGCCAGCAGTTTGGTGAGCGGGGTTCCCCCAAGACAAGAGACCCAGTACTTC. It encodes CASSLVSGVPPRQETQYF.

The V gene is TRBV6-5, the J gene TRBJ1-1, with D perhaps TRBD1 (5 bases). V lost 2 bases, J lost 4 bases, and 8 bases lay in between. CDR3 size: 13 residues. Germline V CDR1 and CDR2: MNHEY, SVGAGI. CDR3 DNA sequence: TGTGCCAGCAGTTACAGAAGGGGCACTGAAGCTTTCTTT. Its translation is CASSYRRGTEAFF.